One and the same sample provided the 30 T cell receptor beta chains below, sequenced in a study of blood T cell repertoires in COVID-19. Assay: immunoSEQ multiplex PCR; the TCRdb copy retains only in-frame clones and omits some. The repertoire consists of over 150,000 clones, with roughly 89% occurring once and the leading ten covering 0.5% to 0.6%. Specimen: peripheral blood. The receptors were gathered from a man aged 50 or older with acute or convalescent COVID-19.

The CDR3 nucleotides are TGTGCCAGCAGAGCAGGCGGACTAATTAGCGGGAGAGAGTACGAGCAGTACTTC. Its translation is CASRAGGLISGREYEQYF. The chain uses TRBV6-4 and TRBJ2-7; 9 bases align to TRBD2. Germline CDR1 reads MRHNA; CDR2 reads SNTAGT. J was trimmed by 4 bases and V by 6 bases; bases with no gene match: 19. There are 18 residues in the CDR3.

This clone was seen a few times. The V call is TRBV7-6, the J call TRBJ2-7; D ambiguous. The CDR3 has 14 residues. V was shortened by 5 bases and J by 3 bases, with 14 bases between the two germline ends. Looked up from germline, CDR1 is SGHVS and CDR2 is FNYEAQ. Written as DNA, the CDR3 is TGTGCCAGCAGCCCCTCCACTGAACTCTACGAGCAGTACTTC. It translates to CASSPSTELYEQYF.

This chain joins TRBV5-1 and TRBJ1-1; D is perhaps TRBD1 (6 bases). CDR1 and CDR2 from the germline V gene are SGHRS and YFSETQ. The CDR3 sequence is 14 residues long. V shed 3 bases and J shed 5 bases, with 14 bases lying between them. CDR3: CASSSGGGETEAFF. DNA of the CDR3: TGCGCCAGCAGCTCGGGAGGGGGTGAGACTGAAGCTTTCTTT.

With respect to this clone: An end of the junction differs from the germline gene, which may be a read error. CDR3 protein: CASSPNTGDCNF. The CDR3 DNA is TGTGCCAGCAGCCCAAATACAGGGGATTGTAACTTC. V and J are TRBV7-9 and TRBJ2-7, with 7 bases aligning to TRBD1. Germline CDR1 is SEHNR and CDR2 is FQNEAQ (reference sequence). The CDR3 runs 12 residues. Filled out from reference TRBV7-9 and TRBJ2-7, the complete variable domain reads DTGVSQNPRHKITKRGQNVTFRCDPISEHNRLYWYRQTLGQGPEFLTYFQNEAQLEKSRLLSDRFSAERPKGSFSTLEIQRTEQGDSAMYLCASSPNTGDCNFGPGTRLTVT.

This chain uses TRBV10-2 with TRBJ2-7, with 8 bases matching TRBD1. Germline lookup yields CDR1 WSHSY and CDR2 SAAADI. The CDR3 has 13 residues. Trimming took 6 bases from V and 3 from J; bases not matched to a gene: 4. The CDR3 protein is CASSQDRDYEQYF. Here the CDR3 DNA reads TGCGCCAGCAGCCAGGACAGGGACTACGAGCAGTACTTC.

A single count supports this clone. This chain joins TRBV6-5 and TRBJ1-2, with TRBD1 identical over 7 bases. Germline V gene sequence: CDR1 MNHEY, CDR2 SVGAGI. J was trimmed by 0 bases and V by 6 bases; bases with no gene match: 7. The CDR3 extends over 15 amino acids. CDR3: CASSPTGKANYGYTF. The CDR3 nucleotides read TGTGCCAGCAGCCCGACAGGGAAGGCTAACTATGGCTACACCTTC.

This chain connects TRBV24-1 to TRBJ1-4; no clear D gene. The CDR3 spans 11 residues. Germline assignment: CDR1 KGHDR and CDR2 SFDVKD. The V end was cut by 3 bases, the J end by 7 bases, with 2 bases between. CDR3 DNA: TGTGCCACCAGTGATCGTGAAAAACTGTTTTTT. Amino acid sequence: CATSDREKLFF.

The rearrangement uses TRBV24-1 and TRBJ2-7; no firm D call. The germline V gene has CDR1 KGHDR and CDR2 SFDVKD. Trimming cost V 3 bases and J 2 bases, with 7 bases left between them. The CDR3 contains 13 residues. The CDR3 loop is CATSDPSAYEQYF. The DNA of the CDR3 is TGTGCCACCAGTGATCCAAGCGCCTACGAGCAGTACTTC.

This chain joins TRBV5-6 and TRBJ1-2; unclear D gene. The CDR3 totals 13 residues. CDR1 is SGHDT, CDR2 YYEEEE, per germline. V lost 4 bases to trimming and J lost 8 bases, with 15 bases between them. The CDR3 loop is CASSIPGPVGYTF. The CDR3 nucleotides are TGTGCCAGCAGCATACCGGGTCCCGTAGGCTACACCTTC.

This chain joins TRBV6-5 and TRBJ2-7, with 8 bases lining up with TRBD2. V lost 6 bases to trimming and J lost 6 bases; unmatched junction nucleotides: 13. The CDR3 is 15 residues long. Germline values: CDR1 MNHEY, CDR2 SVGAGI. The DNA for the CDR3 is TGTGCCAGCAGGAGCTCGACGCGGGAGGTAAGCGAGCAGTACTTC. Translating gives CASRSSTREVSEQYF.

The chain is built from TRBV27 and TRBJ2-1; 8 nucleotides line up with TRBD1. The V segment lost 2 bases and the J segment 6 bases; nucleotides outside the gene matches: 9. Germline V gives CDR1 MNHEY, CDR2 SMNVEV (reference sequence). The CDR3 extends over 16 amino acids. CDR3 loop: CASSLREGQGFNEQFF. The CDR3 coding sequence is TGTGCCAGCAGTTTAAGGGAAGGACAGGGTTTCAATGAGCAGTTCTTC.

DNA of the CDR3: TGTGCCAGCAGTGAAGCGGTACTCGGGGGGCCCCTTCTGGAGCAGTACGTC. It encodes CASSEAVLGGPLLEQYV. The chain employs TRBV6-1 and TRBJ2-7; TRBD2 might be the D (7 bases). The V end lost 0 bases, the J end lost 7 bases, and 22 bases lay between the germline ends. Germline-derived CDR1 and CDR2 are MNHNS and SASEGT. The CDR3 sequence is 17 residues long.

The chain joins TRBV3-1 (or the pseudogene TRBV3-2) to TRBJ1-3; no reliable D call. The germline V gene encodes CDR1 LGHDT and CDR2 YNNKEL (reference sequence). Trimming pared 1 base from V and 3 bases from J, leaving 13 bases between. This CDR3 contains 16 residues. As DNA, the CDR3 is TGTGCCAGCAGCCAAGGCGGGTTTAGCCGTGGAAACACCATATATTTT. Amino acids: CASSQGGFSRGNTIYF.

The chain couples TRBV19 to TRBJ2-5, with 8 nucleotides matching TRBD1. CDR3 length: 14 amino acids. With V trimmed by 2 bases and J by 1 base, 0 bases remained unmatched. In germline, CDR1 is LNHDA, CDR2 SQIVND (reference sequence). CDR3 DNA: TGTGCCAGTAGTATAACAGGGGGCCAAGAGACCCAGTACTTC. It yields the protein CASSITGGQETQYF.

The chain carries TRBV4-1 and TRBJ2-2, with D unclear. V was clipped by 3 bases and J by 1 base, with 6 bases between them. This CDR3 is built from 14 residues. CDR1 and CDR2 (germline): MGHRA, YSYEKL. CDR3 in DNA: TGCGCCAGCAGCCAGAGAGGGAACACCGGGGAGCTGTTTTTT. This gives the protein CASSQRGNTGELFF.

The J gene is TRBJ2-5, the V gene TRBV11-2; no definite D call. The germline gives CDR1 SGHAT, CDR2 FQNNGV. The ends were cut back, 1 base at V and 6 bases at J, with 6 bases in the middle. The CDR3 sequence is 12 residues long. The CDR3 sequence is CASSLATQTQYF. The CDR3 DNA sequence: TGTGCCAGCAGCTTAGCTACCCAGACCCAGTACTTC.

V and J are TRBV27 and TRBJ1-2; D is possibly TRBD1 (5 bases). The CDR3 loop spans 16 amino acids. From germline, CDR1 is MNHEY and CDR2 SMNVEV (reference sequence). The ends were cut back, 6 bases at V and 0 bases at J, with 17 bases in the middle. The CDR3 protein is CASSSVAGRTNYGYTF. The CDR3 nucleotides read TGTGCCAGCAGCTCGGTGGCGGGACGGACTAACTATGGCTACACCTTC.

The chain has TRBV19 and TRBJ2-3; 13 positions agree with TRBD2. The length of the CDR3 is 15 residues. The junction had 3 bases not matched to a gene; V was cut back by 5 bases and J by 4 bases. Germline V gene sequence: CDR1 LNHDA, CDR2 SQIVND (reference sequence). CDR3 amino acids: CASSQGLAGSDTQYF. Written as DNA, the CDR3 is TGTGCCAGTAGTCAGGGACTAGCGGGGTCAGATACGCAGTATTTT. The full variable domain, with the rest looked up from reference TRBV19 and TRBJ2-3, is DGGITQSPKYLFRKEGQNVTLSCEQNLNHDAMYWYRQDPGQGLRLIYYSQIVNDFQKGDIAEGYSVSREKKESFPLTVTSAQKNPTAFYLCASSQGLAGSDTQYFGPGTRLTVL.

Written as DNA, the CDR3 is TGTGCCAGCAGCTTGGCGGACAGGGAGAATTCACCCCTCCACTTT. It is translated as CASSLADRENSPLHF. This chain connects TRBV5-4 to TRBJ1-6, with 8 bases identical to TRBD1. Germline V gene lookup returns CDR1 SGHNT and CDR2 YYREEE (reference sequence). CDR3 size: 15 residues. V lost 0 bases to trimming and J lost 7 bases; unmatched junction nucleotides: 3.

This clone has just one count. V and J are TRBV2 and TRBJ1-2; D perhaps matches TRBD1 (6 bases). The CDR3 covers 14 residues. From germline, CDR1 is SNHLY and CDR2 FYNNEI. The ends were cut back, 3 bases at V and 8 bases at J, with 16 bases in the middle. Here the CDR3 reads CASSDEGRGSGYTF. In DNA form, the CDR3 reads TGTGCCAGCAGTGATGAGGGCAGGGGAAGCGGCTACACCTTC.

The chain joins TRBV5-4 to TRBJ1-2, with a weak D call TRBD1 (6 bases). Germline-derived CDR1 and CDR2 are SGHNT and YYREEE (reference sequence). The CDR3 runs 14 residues. Deletions cut 4 bases from V and 3 bases from J, with 13 bases between. The CDR3: CASSRTGPDYGYTF. The CDR3, as DNA: TGTGCCAGCAGCCGAACAGGGCCCGACTATGGCTACACCTTC. Variable domain in full (rest from reference TRBV5-4 and TRBJ1-2): ETGVTQSPTHLIKTRGQQVTLRCSSQSGHNTVSWYQQALGQGPQFIFQYYREEENGRGNFPPRFSGLQFPNYSSELNVNALELDDSALYLCASSRTGPDYGYTFGSGTRLTVV.

The chain is built from TRBV3-1 (or the pseudogene TRBV3-2) and TRBJ2-7; the match to TRBD1 covers 7 bases. Germline V gene data show CDR1 as LGHDT and CDR2 as YNNKEL (reference sequence). CDR3 length equals 14 residues. V dropped 1 base and J dropped 3; count of bases not matched to a gene: 3. Here the CDR3 DNA reads TGTGCCAGCAGCCAAGCAAACAGGGGCTACGAGCAGTACGTC. This sequence encodes CASSQANRGYEQYV.

V gene TRBV15 combines with J gene TRBJ1-5; weak D call: TRBD1 (6 bases). Germline CDR1 reads LNHNV; CDR2 reads YYDKDF (reference sequence). V lost 0 bases and J 7 bases, leaving 13 bases between the germline ends. The CDR3 has 15 amino acids. The DNA for the CDR3 is TGTGCCACCAGCAGAGATGGGGGGGGCGGACAGCCCCAGCATTTT. Translation: CATSRDGGGGQPQHF.

V usage is TRBV28 and J usage is TRBJ1-1; TRBD1 matches 11 bases. The ends lost 11 bases at V and 6 bases at J; junction bases unmatched: 8. The CDR3 covers 13 residues. The germline V gene has CDR1 MDHEN and CDR2 SYDVKM. The CDR3 loop is CASGDRGGSEAFF. DNA of the CDR3: TGTGCCTCCGGGGACAGGGGGGGATCTGAAGCTTTCTTT.

The chain carries TRBV5-4 and TRBJ2-2; D is unresolved. The CDR3 covers 13 residues. V lost 4 bases to trimming and J lost 1 base, with 5 bases between them. The germline gives CDR1 SGHNT, CDR2 YYREEE (reference sequence). The CDR3 loop is CASSVQNTGELFF. The CDR3 region has the DNA TGTGCCAGCAGCGTACAGAACACCGGGGAGCTGTTTTTT.

The chain couples TRBV5-1 to TRBJ2-5; 9 nucleotides agree with TRBD2. V shed 1 base, J shed 1 base, and the junction held 5 bases outside the gene matches. The CDR3 consists of 16 residues. Germline V gene sequence: CDR1 SGHRS, CDR2 YFSETQ. The DNA for the CDR3 is TGCGCCAGCAGCTTGTCGGGGCGGGAGGGCCAAGAGACCCAGTACTTC. Protein: CASSLSGREGQETQYF.

This clone was seen just once. The rearrangement joins TRBV7-2 to TRBJ1-5; a weak D match, TRBD1 (6 bases). Germline CDR1 is SGHTA and CDR2 is FQGNSA. The CDR3 is made up of 14 amino acids. Trimming removed 7 bases from V and 3 bases from J, with 13 bases in between. The CDR3 DNA is TGTGCCAGCATCGGGGGGGGCCCCAATCAGCCCCAGCATTTT. This translates into CASIGGGPNQPQHF. Variable domain in full (rest from reference TRBV7-2 and TRBJ1-5): GAGVSQSPSNKVTEKGKDVELRCDPISGHTALYWYRQSLGQGLEFLIYFQGNSAPDKSGLPSDRFSAERTGGSVSTLTIQRTQQEDSAVYLCASIGGGPNQPQHFGDGTRLSIL.

V gene TRBV27 combines with J gene TRBJ2-3; maybe TRBD2 (6 bases). The V gene's germline CDR1 is MNHEY and CDR2 SMNVEV (reference sequence). V lost 6 bases and J 6 bases, leaving 16 bases between the germline ends. CDR3 length: 14 amino acids. The CDR3 loop is CASSPLALTDTQYF. Here the CDR3 DNA reads TGTGCCAGCAGCCCTCTAGCGTTGACGGATACGCAGTATTTT.

The chain has TRBV11-2 and TRBJ1-5, with D tentatively TRBD1 (5 bases). Between the trimmed V and J ends, which lost 0 bases and 6 bases, there was a span of 9 bases. Germline V gene data show CDR1 as SGHAT and CDR2 as FQNNGV. CDR3 length equals 14 residues. CDR3 in DNA: TGTGCCAGCAGCTTAGACAGGGTCGGTCAGCCCCAGCATTTT. Translated, it gives CASSLDRVGQPQHF.

The J gene is TRBJ2-7, the V gene TRBV28; tentative D call: TRBD2 (7 bases). V was trimmed by 10 bases and J by 4 bases, leaving 11 bases between them. CDR3 length: 11 amino acids. Germline lookup yields CDR1 MDHEN and CDR2 SYDVKM. The chain's CDR3 is CATGGKYEQYV. CDR3 DNA sequence: TGTGCCACGGGGGGCAAATACGAGCAGTACGTC.